This T cell receptor beta chain stems from a study of T-cell memory formation after mild COVID-19. Looking at the study overall: For the most part, TCR clusters were specific to one donor.

Germline V gives CDR1 LGHNA, CDR2 YSLEER. CDR3 length: 15 residues. V lost 0 bases to trimming and J lost 6 bases; unmatched junction nucleotides: 8. TCRdb processed the 5' RACE reads anew with MiXCR; each CDR3 protein has one entry. The sample holds approximately 400,000 distinct CDR3 sequences, 24% seen once. The sequenced material came from PBMCs or a T cell subset sorted from them (not recorded which). This TCR came from an adult woman who had mild COVID-19 (a few samples of this study predate the infection). Cell type and time point are not known. This chain joins TRBV4-3 and TRBJ2-7, with 7 bases lining up with TRBD1. CDR3 in amino acids: CASSQDPRQGGEQYF. DNA for the CDR3: TGCGCCAGCAGCCAAGATCCAAGACAGGGTGGCGAGCAGTACTTC.